These T cell receptor beta chains were read from a single sample in a study of cytomegalovirus exposure and HLA in healthy donors. Sequencing was performed with immunoSEQ multiplex PCR; in TCRdb, only in-frame clones are kept and a portion is missing. The sample contains approximately 280,000 clones, around 90% of which appear only once. Source material: PBMCs. The receptors come from a woman younger than 35 in good health and CMV-seronegative. Each CDR3 is given with its conserved first and last residue. D genes are given only for firm matches. Only part of the rows carry a size: once, few, many, or a class if the clone is expanded.

V	length	size	D	J	DNA	CDR3
TRBV5-1	14	NA	TRBD1	TRBJ1-1	TGCGCCAGCAGCTTGGGGGACAGCTACACTGAAGCTTTCTTT	CASSLGDSYTEAFF
TRBV27	15	NA	TRBD2	TRBJ2-5	TGTGCCAGCAGCGCCCTCCTAGCGGCCCAAGAGACCCAGTACTTC	CASSALLAAQETQYF
TRBV2	13	once	TRBD1	TRBJ2-5	TGTGCCAGCAGTGAGGGACAGGGAGAGACCCAGTACTTC	CASSEGQGETQYF
TRBV30	12	NA	NA	TRBJ2-2	TGTGCCTTAAGGTGGAGTCCCGGGGAGCTGTTTTTT	CALRWSPGELFF
TRBV20-1	11	NA	NA	TRBJ1-2	TGCAGTGCCAGGACTCGGTCCGGCTACACCTTC	CSARTRSGYTF
TRBV11-2	15	NA	TRBD1	TRBJ1-2	TGTGCCAGCAGCCCAGGGCCAGGGGGCAGATATGGCTACACCTTC	CASSPGPGGRYGYTF
TRBV5-4	15	NA	TRBD2	TRBJ2-1	TGTGCCAGCAGCTTGGGCGGGGGATCCTACAATGAGCAGCTCTTC	CASSLGGGSYNEQLF
TRBV6-6	12	NA	NA	TRBJ2-2	TGTGCCAGCAGCCGCCAACACGGGGAGCTGTTTTTT	CASSRQHGELFF
TRBV7-9	12	NA	NA	TRBJ1-1	TGTTCCAGCAGCTTAGGAAGGAGGGAAGCTTTCTTT	CSSSLGRREAFF
TRBV30	14	NA	TRBD1	TRBJ1-2	TGTGCCTGGCTTCAGGGACAGGTTAGCTATGGCTACACCTTC	CAWLQGQVSYGYTF
TRBV5-1	13	NA	NA	TRBJ2-3	TGCGCCAGCAGCGCGGGGACCACAGATACGCAGTATTTT	CASSAGTTDTQYF
TRBV5-4	17	NA	TRBD2	TRBJ2-3	TGTGCCAGCAGCTTGGGACTAGCGGGAACTAGCACAGATACGCAGTATTTT	CASSLGLAGTSTDTQYF
TRBV5-4	15	NA	NA	TRBJ2-3	TGTGCCAGCAGCTTGTTGAGTGGCGGGGCAGATACGCAGTATTTT	CASSLLSGGADTQYF
TRBV9	15	NA	NA	TRBJ1-1	TGTGCCAGCAGCGTAGATCCAGGCGGGGGCACTGAAGCTTTCTTT	CASSVDPGGGTEAFF
TRBV6-6	14	NA	TRBD2	TRBJ2-1	TGTGCCAGCAGTTTGATACTAGCGGCCAATGAGCAGTTCTTC	CASSLILAANEQFF
TRBV27	15	NA	TRBD2	TRBJ2-2	TGTGCCAGCAGAGAAACTAGCGGGGTTAACCGGGAGCTGTTTTTT	CASRETSGVNRELFF
TRBV6-6	12	NA	TRBD1	TRBJ2-2	TGTGCCGTGGAAGGGGGCCCCGGGGAGCTGTTTTTT	CAVEGGPGELFF
TRBV4-2	16	NA	TRBD1	TRBJ2-1	TGTGCCAGCAGCCAAGAAAGACAGGGGTCCTACAATGAGCAGTTCTTC	CASSQERQGSYNEQFF